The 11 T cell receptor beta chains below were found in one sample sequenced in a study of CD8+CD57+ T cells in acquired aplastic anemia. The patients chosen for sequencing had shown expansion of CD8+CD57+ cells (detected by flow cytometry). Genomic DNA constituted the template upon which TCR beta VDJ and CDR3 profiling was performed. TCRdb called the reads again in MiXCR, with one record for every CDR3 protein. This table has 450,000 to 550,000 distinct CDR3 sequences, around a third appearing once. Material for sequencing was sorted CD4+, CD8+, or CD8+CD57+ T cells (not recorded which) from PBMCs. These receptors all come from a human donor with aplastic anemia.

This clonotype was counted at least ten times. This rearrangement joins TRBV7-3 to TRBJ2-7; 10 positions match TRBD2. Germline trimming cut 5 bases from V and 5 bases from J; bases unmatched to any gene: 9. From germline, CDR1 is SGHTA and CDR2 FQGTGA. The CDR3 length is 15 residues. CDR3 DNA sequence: TGTGCCAGCAGCCCTAAGGCTAGCGGGAGACACGAGCAGTACTTC. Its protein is CASSPKASGRHEQYF.

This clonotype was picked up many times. The CDR3 DNA reads as TGTGCCAGCAGCTTTGGGCGCTATATGTGGCCCCAGCATTTT. It codes for CASSFGRYMWPQHF. This chain connects TRBV7-3 to TRBJ1-5; D gene unclear. The CDR3 covers 14 residues. Trimming left V 3 bases short and J 9 bases short, with 15 bases between. The germline gives CDR1 SGHTA, CDR2 FQGTGA.

The chain's CDR3 is CASSQPRSGRSTDTQYF. For the CDR3, the DNA is TGTGCCAGCAGCCAACCCAGAAGCGGGAGGAGCACAGATACGCAGTATTTT. This chain uses TRBV4-2 with TRBJ2-3, with 9 bases matching TRBD2. After removal of 2 bases from V and 0 bases from J, the junction contained 6 bases not matched to a gene. Germline loops: CDR1 LGHNA, CDR2 YNFKEQ. The CDR3 runs 17 residues.

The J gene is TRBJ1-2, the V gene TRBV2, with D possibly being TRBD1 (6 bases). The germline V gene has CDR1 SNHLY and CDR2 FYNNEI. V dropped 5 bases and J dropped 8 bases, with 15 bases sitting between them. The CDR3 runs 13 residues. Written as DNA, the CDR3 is TGTGCCAGCAGTTACGCAGGGGTCGGGGGCTACACCTTC. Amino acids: CASSYAGVGGYTF.

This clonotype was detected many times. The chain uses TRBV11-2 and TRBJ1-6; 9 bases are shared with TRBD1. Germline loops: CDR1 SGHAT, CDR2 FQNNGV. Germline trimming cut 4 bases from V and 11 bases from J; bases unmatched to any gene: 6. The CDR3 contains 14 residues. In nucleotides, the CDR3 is TGTGCCAGCAGCTCACAGGGGGCAGGGACACCCCTCCACTTT. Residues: CASSSQGAGTPLHF.

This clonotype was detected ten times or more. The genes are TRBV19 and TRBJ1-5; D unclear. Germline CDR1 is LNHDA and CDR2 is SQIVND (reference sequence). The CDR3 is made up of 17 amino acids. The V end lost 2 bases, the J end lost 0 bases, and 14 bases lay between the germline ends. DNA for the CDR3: TGTGCCAGTAGTATAATTCAGTCCCAGGCTAGCAATCAGCCCCAGCATTTT. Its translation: CASSIIQSQASNQPQHF.

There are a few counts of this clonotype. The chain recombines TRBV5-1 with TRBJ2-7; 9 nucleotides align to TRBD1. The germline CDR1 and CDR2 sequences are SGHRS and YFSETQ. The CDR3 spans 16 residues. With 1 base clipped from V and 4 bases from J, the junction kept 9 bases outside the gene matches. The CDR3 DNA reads TGCGCCAGCAGCTTGACCTCGGACAGGGGAATGTACGAGCAGTACTTC. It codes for CASSLTSDRGMYEQYF.

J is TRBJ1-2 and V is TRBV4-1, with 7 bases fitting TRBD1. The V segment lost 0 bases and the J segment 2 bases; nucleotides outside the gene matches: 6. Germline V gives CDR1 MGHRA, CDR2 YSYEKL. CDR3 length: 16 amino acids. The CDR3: CASSQDVATGNYGYTF. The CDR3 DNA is TGCGCCAGCAGCCAAGATGTTGCGACAGGGAACTATGGCTACACCTTC.

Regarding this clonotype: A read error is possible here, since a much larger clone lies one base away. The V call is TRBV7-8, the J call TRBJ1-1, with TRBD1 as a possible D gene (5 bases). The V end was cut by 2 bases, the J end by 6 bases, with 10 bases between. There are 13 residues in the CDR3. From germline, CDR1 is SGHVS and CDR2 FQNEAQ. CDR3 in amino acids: CASSLIGVAEAFF. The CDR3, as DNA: TGTGCCAGCAGCTTAATAGGGGTAGCTGAAGCTTTCTTT. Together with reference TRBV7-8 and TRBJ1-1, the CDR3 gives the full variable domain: GAGVSQSPRYKVAKRGQDVALRCDPISGHVSLFWYQQALGQGPEFLTYFQNEAQLDKSGLPSDRFFAERPEGSVSTLKIQRTQQEDSAVYLCASSLIGVAEAFFGQGTRLTVV.

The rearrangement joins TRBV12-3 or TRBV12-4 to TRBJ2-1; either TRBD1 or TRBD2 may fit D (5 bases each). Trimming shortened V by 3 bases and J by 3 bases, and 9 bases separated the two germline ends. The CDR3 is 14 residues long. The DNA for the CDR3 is TGTGCCAGCAGTTTCCGTGGGGGCTACAATGAGCAGTTCTTC. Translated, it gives CASSFRGGYNEQFF.

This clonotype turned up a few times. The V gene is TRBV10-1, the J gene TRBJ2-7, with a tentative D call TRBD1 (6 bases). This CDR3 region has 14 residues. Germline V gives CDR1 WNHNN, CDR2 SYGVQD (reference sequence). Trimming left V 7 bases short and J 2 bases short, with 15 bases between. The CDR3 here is CASMTDSPTYEQYF. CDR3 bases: TGCGCCAGCATGACGGACAGCCCGACCTACGAGCAGTACTTC.